The 19 T cell receptor beta chains given below trace back to one sample, sequenced in a study of T cells in Graves' hyperthyroidism and ophthalmopathy. Researchers amplified the TCR beta CDR3 regions from RNA transcripts. In the first-round RT-PCR of the TCR CDR3, the HTBI primer set was used. TCRdb re-derived calls from the multiplex PCR reads in MiXCR, one entry per CDR3 protein. The table lists approximately 870,000 distinct CDR3 sequences, 35% to 45% of them singletons. The specimen was blood. The receptor set was obtained from a man aged 18 to 35 with Graves' hyperthyroidism.

This clonotype was observed at least ten times. The chain joins TRBV19 to TRBJ1-2; possibly TRBD1 for D (5 bases). This CDR3 contains 12 residues. The germline V gene has CDR1 LNHDA and CDR2 SQIVND (reference sequence). Deletions cut 7 bases from V and 6 bases from J, with 12 bases between. CDR3 region: CASNRGYDGYTF. CDR3 nucleotides: TGTGCCAGTAATCGGGGGTACGATGGCTACACCTTC.

To note about this clonotype: A much larger clone is a single base away; this may be a read error. The gene calls are TRBV29-1 and TRBJ2-7; 12 nucleotides agree with TRBD2. This CDR3 has 13 residues. V dropped 6 bases and J dropped 5; count of bases not matched to a gene: 5. CDR1 and CDR2 from the germline V gene are SQVTM and ANQGSEA. This CDR3 is CSVRLAGADEQYF. The CDR3 region has the DNA TGCAGCGTGCGACTAGCGGGAGCTGACGAGCAGTACTTC.

This chain joins TRBV9 and TRBJ2-5, with TRBD2 identical over 13 bases. With V trimmed by 4 bases and J by 4 bases, 7 bases remained unmatched. The germline V gene has CDR1 SGDLS and CDR2 YYNGEE. The CDR3 totals 16 residues. Here the CDR3 reads CASSHTGTSGTETQYF. CDR3 in DNA: TGTGCCAGCAGCCACACTGGGACTAGCGGGACAGAGACCCAGTACTTC. The full variable domain, rest sourced from reference TRBV9 and TRBJ2-5, is DSGVTQTPKHLITATGQRVTLRCSPRSGDLSVYWYQQSLDQGLQFLIQYYNGEERAKGNILERFSAQQFPDLHSELNLSSLELGDSALYFCASSHTGTSGTETQYFGPGTRLLVL.

The rearrangement links TRBV4-1 to TRBJ2-5; D is possibly TRBD2 (7 bases). Trimming took 0 bases from V and 4 from J, leaving 12 bases between them. The germline gives CDR1 MGHRA, CDR2 YSYEKL. The CDR3 is 15 amino acids. Here the CDR3 DNA reads TGCGCCAGCAGCCAAGATCGGGGGGCTCGAGAGACCCAGTACTTC. This sequence encodes CASSQDRGARETQYF.

The chain recombines TRBV12-3 or TRBV12-4 with TRBJ1-2; no reliable D call. The length of the CDR3 is 12 residues. Trimming left V 6 bases short and J 4 bases short, with 9 bases between. CDR3: CASSYLPYGYTF. As DNA, the CDR3 is TGTGCCAGCAGCTACCTTCCCTATGGCTACACCTTC.

This clonotype was seen ten or more times. The chain recombines TRBV7-6 with TRBJ2-5; TRBD1 might be the D (6 bases). Germline CDR1 SGHVS, CDR2 FNYEAQ. The V end was cut by 4 bases, the J end by 1 base, with 19 bases between. This CDR3 spans 17 amino acids. The CDR3: CASSYLSEAGVQETQYF. The CDR3 nucleotides are TGTGCCAGCAGCTACTTATCCGAGGCAGGGGTCCAAGAGACCCAGTACTTC.

The V call is TRBV10-3, the J call TRBJ1-2; D is undetermined. Germline values: CDR1 ENHRY, CDR2 SYGVKD. V dropped 2 bases and J dropped 4 bases, with 14 bases sitting between them. The CDR3 runs 15 residues. The CDR3: CAISEKASDPYGYTF. For the CDR3, the DNA is TGTGCCATCAGTGAGAAGGCTTCGGATCCCTATGGCTACACCTTC.

This sequence joins TRBV19 and TRBJ1-4; 10 nucleotides line up with TRBD1. J gave up 4 bases and V 4 bases, and 15 bases lay outside the gene matches. The germline CDR1 and CDR2 sequences are LNHDA and SQIVND (reference sequence). CDR3 size: 19 residues. The CDR3 spells CASSTSHSGTGVDNEKLFF. Written as DNA, the CDR3 is TGTGCCAGTAGTACTTCCCACTCCGGGACAGGGGTGGATAATGAAAAACTGTTTTTT.

The genes are TRBV2 and TRBJ1-1, with a weak D call TRBD1 (6 bases). The CDR3 has 13 amino acids. Germline loops: CDR1 SNHLY, CDR2 FYNNEI. Trimming pared 8 bases from V and 5 bases from J, leaving 15 bases between. Here the CDR3 DNA reads TGTGCCAGCGGGGGGCAGGGGAGGACTGAAGCTTTCTTT. Its translation is CASGGQGRTEAFF. The whole variable domain, filled in from reference TRBV2 and TRBJ1-1, reads EPEVTQTPSHQVTQMGQEVILRCVPISNHLYFYWYRQILGQKVEFLVSFYNNEISEKSEIFDDQFSVERPDGSNFTLKIRSTKLEDSAMYFCASGGQGRTEAFFGQGTRLTVV.

This clonotype occurred a few times. V usage is TRBV4-2 and J usage is TRBJ1-1; D unclear. Trimming removed 1 base from V and 6 bases from J, with 9 bases in between. The CDR3 sequence is 13 residues long. Germline lookup yields CDR1 LGHNA and CDR2 YNFKEQ. CDR3: CASSQVPGAEAFF. DNA of the CDR3: TGTGCCAGCAGCCAAGTCCCCGGGGCTGAAGCTTTCTTT.

This clonotype was recorded many times. V usage is TRBV20-1 and J usage is TRBJ1-1; unclear D gene. The germline V and J ends were trimmed by 2 bases and 4 bases, with 5 bases remaining between them. Germline CDR1 reads DFQATT; CDR2 reads SNEGSKA (reference sequence). This CDR3 contains 11 residues. The CDR3 region is CSARPGTEAFF. DNA of the CDR3: TGCAGTGCTAGACCTGGCACTGAAGCTTTCTTT.

The V and J genes are TRBV9 and TRBJ2-7; D is unresolved. The CDR3 has 15 residues. Trimming left V 4 bases short and J 9 bases short, with 23 bases between. CDR1 SGDLS and CDR2 YYNGEE come from the germline V gene. The chain's CDR3 is CASSPDRQTPPGQYF. As DNA, the CDR3 is TGTGCCAGCAGCCCGGACCGGCAGACGCCACCGGGGCAGTACTTC.

This clonotype was seen at least ten times. The V call is TRBV10-3, the J call TRBJ2-5; TRBD2 might be the D (7 bases). Trimming removed 10 bases from V and 2 bases from J, with 17 bases in between. The CDR3 has 14 residues. Germline V gives CDR1 ENHRY, CDR2 SYGVKD. CDR3 DNA sequence: TGTGCCACTAAAGGGGGGGGACTACAAGAGACCCAGTACTTC. It specifies CATKGGGLQETQYF.

This clonotype showed up just a few times. The chain carries TRBV19 and TRBJ1-2, with D perhaps matching TRBD1 (5 bases). CDR3 length: 15 amino acids. Trimming left V 4 bases short and J 2 bases short, with 14 bases between. Per the germline V gene, CDR1 is LNHDA and CDR2 is SQIVND (reference sequence). The CDR3 nucleotides read TGTGCCAGTAGTAACCCGGGACCGCTGAACTATGGCTACACCTTC. Protein: CASSNPGPLNYGYTF.

This clonotype was picked up many times. The J gene is TRBJ1-2, the V gene TRBV20-1, with D maybe TRBD1 (6 bases). Germline-derived CDR1 and CDR2 are DFQATT and SNEGSKA (reference sequence). This CDR3 comprises 12 residues. Trimming stripped 0 bases from V and 4 bases from J, with 6 bases between. CDR3 sequence reads: CSAREGAYGYTF. Written as DNA, the CDR3 is TGCAGTGCTAGAGAGGGGGCCTATGGCTACACCTTC.

Remarks on this clonotype: One end of the junction does not line up with germline, which may come from a read error. The gene calls are TRBV15 and TRBJ1-3; D is ambiguous. From germline, CDR1 is LNHNV and CDR2 YYDKDF (reference sequence). This CDR3 comprises 11 residues. The CDR3 sequence: CATSGEETIYF. CDR3 coding DNA: TGTGCCACCAGCGGAGAAGAGACCATATATTTT.

V gene TRBV10-3 combines with J gene TRBJ1-5; the match to TRBD1 covers 8 bases. The CDR3 has 16 amino acids. CDR1 and CDR2 from the germline V gene are ENHRY and SYGVKD. Trimming at V came to 10 bases and at J to 2 bases, leaving 13 bases not matched to a gene. CDR3 bases: TGTGCCAGCAAATTAACGACAGGGGCGGGCAATCAGCCCCAGCATTTT. It specifies CASKLTTGAGNQPQHF.

Regarding this clonotype: A clone one base away is much larger, so this may be a read error. J is TRBJ2-7 and V is TRBV20-1, with TRBD2 matching over 10 bases. CDR1 is DFQATT and CDR2 is SNEGSKA in the germline V gene (reference sequence). This CDR3 has 12 residues. J gave up 3 bases and V 7 bases, and 3 bases lay outside the gene matches. This CDR3 is CSEGLARYEQYF. The CDR3 DNA reads as TGCAGTGAGGGACTAGCGCGCTACGAGCAGTACTTC.

The genes are TRBV7-2 and TRBJ2-7; D not resolved. In germline, CDR1 is SGHTA, CDR2 FQGNSA. The V end lost 9 bases, the J end lost 3 bases, and 18 bases lay between the germline ends. This CDR3 contains 14 residues. This chain's CDR3 is CASSIKGEDYEQYF. For the CDR3, the DNA is TGTGCCAGTAGTATAAAGGGTGAAGACTACGAGCAGTACTTC.